The rows below give T cell receptor beta chains drawn from one sample of a study of blood T cell repertoires in COVID-19. Libraries were prepared by immunoSEQ multiplex PCR; TCRdb keeps only in-frame clonotypes and omits some of them. The sample contains roughly 250,000 clones, about 86% of which appear only once. The specimen sequenced was peripheral blood. The receptors derive from a woman in her sixties with active or convalescent COVID-19. The CDR3 runs from the conserved cysteine through the conserved F or W. Each record gives: CDR3 DNA, CDR3 protein, V gene, D gene, clone size, CDR3 length, J gene. The D gene is left open where the match is weak. A row's size may be missing; if present it is once, few, many or a size class.

CDR3nt: TGTGCCAGAAGCTTGACGAGGGGGCTAATGTCCCATTACACTGAAGCTTTCTTT
CDR3aa: CARSLTRGLMSHYTEAFF
v_gene: TRBV5-3
d_gene: TRBD1
abundance: NA
len: 18
j_gene: TRBJ1-1

CDR3nt: TGCGCCAGCAGCCAAGCAGGGGGCCGGGGAGAGACCCAGTACTTC
CDR3aa: CASSQAGGRGETQYF
v_gene: TRBV4-3
d_gene: TRBD1
abundance: NA
len: 15
j_gene: TRBJ2-5

CDR3nt: TGTGCCAGTAGTGGGACAGTTCAAGAGACCCAGTACTTC
CDR3aa: CASSGTVQETQYF
v_gene: TRBV19
d_gene: TRBD1
abundance: NA
len: 13
j_gene: TRBJ2-5

CDR3nt: TGCAGCGTTGTTGGGGGGGGGAGCACTGAAGCTTTCTTT
CDR3aa: CSVVGGGSTEAFF
v_gene: TRBV29-1
d_gene: NA
abundance: NA
len: 13
j_gene: TRBJ1-1

CDR3nt: TGCGCCAGCAGCCAAGACAGGGGTAACACTGAAGCTTTCTTT
CDR3aa: CASSQDRGNTEAFF
v_gene: TRBV4-1
d_gene: NA
abundance: NA
len: 14
j_gene: TRBJ1-1

CDR3nt: TGTGCCAGCAGCCTGACAGGGAATTGGCCCCTCCACTTT
CDR3aa: CASSLTGNWPLHF
v_gene: TRBV3-1/TRBV3-2
d_gene: TRBD1
abundance: NA
len: 13
j_gene: TRBJ1-6

CDR3nt: TGTGCCAGCAGTCTACGGACAGGGGGAAATGAGCAGTTCTTC
CDR3aa: CASSLRTGGNEQFF
v_gene: TRBV6-8
d_gene: TRBD1
abundance: NA
len: 14
j_gene: TRBJ2-1

CDR3nt: TGTGCCAGCAGCCTCTCCTTGGGCAGCTGCTCTGGAAACACCATATATTTT
CDR3aa: CASSLSLGSCSGNTIYF
v_gene: TRBV3-1/TRBV3-2
d_gene: NA
abundance: NA
len: 17
j_gene: TRBJ1-3

CDR3nt: TGTGCCAGTAGTATAGGTAGAGGAATAAGCTCCTACAATGAGCAGTTCTTC
CDR3aa: CASSIGRGISSYNEQFF
v_gene: TRBV19
d_gene: NA
abundance: NA
len: 17
j_gene: TRBJ2-1

CDR3nt: TGTGCCAGCAGCGCTGGAGCCGGGAGTTCTCTAAATTCACCCCTCCACTTT
CDR3aa: CASSAGAGSSLNSPLHF
v_gene: TRBV9
d_gene: NA
abundance: many
len: 17
j_gene: TRBJ1-6